Sequencing of this T cell receptor beta chain was carried out in a study of blood T cell repertoires in COVID-19. Study-level background: The samples span acute and convalescent COVID-19 from the United States, Italy and Spain. Sample material is recorded as cDNA or gDNA derived from T cells, B-cell-depleted T cells, or PBMCs.

V lost 3 bases to trimming and J lost 4 bases, with 14 bases between them. Germline V CDR1 and CDR2: LNHDA, SQIVND (reference sequence). The CDR3 extends over 15 amino acids. The protocol was immunoSEQ multiplex PCR, while the TCRdb copy is restricted to in-frame clones and leaves out a portion. The sample holds 65,000 to 85,000 clones, about 93% seen once. The sequence came from a human donor in a cohort sampled during active COVID-19. The sample consisted of peripheral blood. The chain uses TRBV19 and TRBJ2-3, with a possible D match to TRBD1 (5 bases). The CDR3 DNA is TGTGCCAGTAGTATCTCGACAGTGGTACCAGATACGCAGTATTTT. Translated, it gives CASSISTVVPDTQYF.